This T cell receptor beta chain was captured by sequencing in a study of CD8 T cells in Susac syndrome. Remarks on this clonotype: Its antigen is still unknown.

With random hexamers, reverse transcription was performed on about 0.5 to 1 ug of RNA. MiXCR, run by TCRdb on the immunoSEQ multiplex PCR reads, gives a single entry per CDR3 protein. Counted here are 150,000 to 200,000 distinct CDR3 sequences, approximately 94% occurring once; the ten biggest clones make up almost 0.095%. This CDR3 spans 13 amino acids. Germline CDR1 and CDR2: MNHEY and SVGAGI. The J segment lost 8 bases and the V segment lost 0 bases, leaving 3 bases of the junction unmatched. Study observations and caveats: The study recognized that its TCR sequencing and HLA analysis covered a relatively small number of individuals.

Sequenced input: CD4+ T cells from PBMCs. The source is a human donor with multiple sclerosis. This sequence joins TRBV6-5 and TRBJ1-1; 7 bases are shared with TRBD1. The CDR3 DNA follows: TGTGCCAGCAGTTACTCTCCGGGACAGGAAGCTTTCTTT. Amino acids: CASSYSPGQEAFF.